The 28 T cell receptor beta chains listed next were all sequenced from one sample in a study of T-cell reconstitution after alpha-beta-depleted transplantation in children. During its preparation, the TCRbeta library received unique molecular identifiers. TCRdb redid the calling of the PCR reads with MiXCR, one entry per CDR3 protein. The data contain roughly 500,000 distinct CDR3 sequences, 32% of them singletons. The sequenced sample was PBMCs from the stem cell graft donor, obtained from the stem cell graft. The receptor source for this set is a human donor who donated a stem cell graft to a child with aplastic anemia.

The CDR3 DNA sequence: TGTGCCACCAGTGATCCCGGGGTGGCAGATACGCAGTATTTT. Translating gives CATSDPGVADTQYF. The rearrangement joins TRBV24-1 to TRBJ2-3; weak D call: TRBD2 (5 bases). The V end was cut by 3 bases, the J end by 4 bases, with 10 bases between. Germline V gene lookup returns CDR1 KGHDR and CDR2 SFDVKD. The CDR3 contains 14 residues.

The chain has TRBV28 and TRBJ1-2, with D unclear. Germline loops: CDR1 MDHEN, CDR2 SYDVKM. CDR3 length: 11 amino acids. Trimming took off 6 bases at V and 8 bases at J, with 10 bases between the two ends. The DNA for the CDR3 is TGTGCCAGCAGCTCGTACCCAGGCTACACCTTC. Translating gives CASSSYPGYTF.

The CDR3 region has the DNA TGCAGTGCTAGTGAGGGGACCGACTCCTACAATGAGCAGTTCTTC. Residues: CSASEGTDSYNEQFF. The rearrangement uses TRBV20-1 and TRBJ2-1; D possibly matches TRBD1 or TRBD2 (5 bases each). V lost 3 bases, J lost 0 bases, and 12 bases lay in between. Per the germline V gene, CDR1 is DFQATT and CDR2 is SNEGSKA (reference sequence). CDR3 length: 15 residues.

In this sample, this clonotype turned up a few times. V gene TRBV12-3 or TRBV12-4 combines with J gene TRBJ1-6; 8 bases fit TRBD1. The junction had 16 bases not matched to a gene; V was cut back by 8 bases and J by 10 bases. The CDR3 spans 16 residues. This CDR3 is CASSPRATGVYSPLHF. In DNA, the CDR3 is TGTGCCAGCTCCCCCCGAGCGACAGGGGTGTACTCACCCCTCCACTTT.

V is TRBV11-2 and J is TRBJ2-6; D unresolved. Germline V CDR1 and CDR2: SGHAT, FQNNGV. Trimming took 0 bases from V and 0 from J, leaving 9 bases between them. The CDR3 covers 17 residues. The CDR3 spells CASSLDGWGSGANVLTF. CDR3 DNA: TGTGCCAGCAGCTTAGATGGGTGGGGCTCTGGGGCCAACGTCCTGACTTTC.

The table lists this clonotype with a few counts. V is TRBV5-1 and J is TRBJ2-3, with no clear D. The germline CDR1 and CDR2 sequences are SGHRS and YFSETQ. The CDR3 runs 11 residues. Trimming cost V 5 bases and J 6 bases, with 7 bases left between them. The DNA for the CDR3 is TGCGCCAGCAGGACGGCCGATACGCAGTATTTT. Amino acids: CASRTADTQYF.

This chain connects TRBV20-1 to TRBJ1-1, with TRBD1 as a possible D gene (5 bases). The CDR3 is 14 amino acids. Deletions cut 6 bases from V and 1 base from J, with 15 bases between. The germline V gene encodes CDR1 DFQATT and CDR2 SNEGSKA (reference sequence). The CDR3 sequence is CSARSGTPNTEAFF. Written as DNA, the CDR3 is TGCAGTGCAAGGTCGGGGACCCCGAACACTGAAGCTTTCTTT.

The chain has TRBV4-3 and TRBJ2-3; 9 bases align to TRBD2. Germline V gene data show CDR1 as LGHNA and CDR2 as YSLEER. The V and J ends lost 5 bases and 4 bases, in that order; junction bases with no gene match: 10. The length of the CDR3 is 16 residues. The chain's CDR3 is CASSVQLSGSADTQYF. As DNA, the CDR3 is TGCGCCAGCAGCGTACAACTTAGCGGGAGCGCAGATACGCAGTATTTT.

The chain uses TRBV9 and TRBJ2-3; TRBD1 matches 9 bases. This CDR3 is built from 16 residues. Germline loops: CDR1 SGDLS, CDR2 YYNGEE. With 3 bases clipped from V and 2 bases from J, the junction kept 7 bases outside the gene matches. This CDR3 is CASSANRDRDTDTQYF. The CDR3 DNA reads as TGTGCCAGCAGCGCAAACCGGGACAGGGACACAGATACGCAGTATTTT.

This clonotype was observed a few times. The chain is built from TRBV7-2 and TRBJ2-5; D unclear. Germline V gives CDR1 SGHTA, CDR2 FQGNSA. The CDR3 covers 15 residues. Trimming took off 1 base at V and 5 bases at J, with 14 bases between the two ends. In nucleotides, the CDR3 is TGTGCCAGCAGCTTAGACCCAGCCTCGCGGGAGACCCAGTACTTC. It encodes CASSLDPASRETQYF.

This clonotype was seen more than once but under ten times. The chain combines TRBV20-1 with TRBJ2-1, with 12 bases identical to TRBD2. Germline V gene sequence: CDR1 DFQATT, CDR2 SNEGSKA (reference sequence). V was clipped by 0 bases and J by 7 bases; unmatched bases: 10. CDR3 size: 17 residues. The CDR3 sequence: CSARDPMLTSGRNEQFF. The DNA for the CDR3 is TGCAGTGCTAGAGACCCGATGCTGACTAGCGGGAGAAATGAGCAGTTCTTC.

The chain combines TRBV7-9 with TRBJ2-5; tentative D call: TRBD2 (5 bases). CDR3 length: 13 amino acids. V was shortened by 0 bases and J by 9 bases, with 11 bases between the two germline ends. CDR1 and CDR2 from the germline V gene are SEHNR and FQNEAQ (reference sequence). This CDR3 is CASSLAGVGAQYF. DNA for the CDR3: TGTGCCAGCAGCTTAGCGGGTGTCGGGGCCCAGTACTTC.

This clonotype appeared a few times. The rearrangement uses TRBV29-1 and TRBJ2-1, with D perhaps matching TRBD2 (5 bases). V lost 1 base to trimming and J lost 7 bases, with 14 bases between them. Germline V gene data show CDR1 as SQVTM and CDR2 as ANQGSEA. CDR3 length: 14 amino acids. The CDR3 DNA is TGCAGCGTTGAAGGTTCCGAGGGTGGTAATGAGCAGTTCTTC. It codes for CSVEGSEGGNEQFF.

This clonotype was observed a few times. Here the CDR3 reads CASTLVGGSRTGELFF. CDR3 coding DNA: TGTGCCAGCACCTTAGTTGGCGGGAGTCGGACCGGGGAGCTGTTTTTT. This chain connects TRBV6-1 to TRBJ2-2, with TRBD2 identical over 7 bases. The germline V gene encodes CDR1 MNHNS and CDR2 SASEGT. The trim removed 7 bases at V and 5 bases at J, leaving 13 bases unmatched. This CDR3 has 16 residues.

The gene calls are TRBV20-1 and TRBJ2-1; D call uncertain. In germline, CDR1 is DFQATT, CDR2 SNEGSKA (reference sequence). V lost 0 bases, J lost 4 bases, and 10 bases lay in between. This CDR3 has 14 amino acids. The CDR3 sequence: CSARDGTEYNEQFF. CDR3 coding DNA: TGCAGTGCTAGAGATGGAACTGAGTACAATGAGCAGTTCTTC.

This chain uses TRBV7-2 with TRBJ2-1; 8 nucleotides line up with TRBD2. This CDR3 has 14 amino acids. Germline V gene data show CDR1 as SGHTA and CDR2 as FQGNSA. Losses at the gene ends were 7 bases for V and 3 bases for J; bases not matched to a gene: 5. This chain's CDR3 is CASTSGTSYNEQFF. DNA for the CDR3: TGTGCCAGCACCTCCGGGACTAGCTACAATGAGCAGTTCTTC.

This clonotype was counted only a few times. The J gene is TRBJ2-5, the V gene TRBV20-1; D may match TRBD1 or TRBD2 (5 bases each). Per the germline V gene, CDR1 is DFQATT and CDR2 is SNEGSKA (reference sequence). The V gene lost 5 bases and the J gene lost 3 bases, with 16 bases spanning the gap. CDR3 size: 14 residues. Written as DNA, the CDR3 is TGCAGTGCTCGGAACTGGGGGAAGGAAGAGACCCAGTACTTC. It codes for CSARNWGKEETQYF.

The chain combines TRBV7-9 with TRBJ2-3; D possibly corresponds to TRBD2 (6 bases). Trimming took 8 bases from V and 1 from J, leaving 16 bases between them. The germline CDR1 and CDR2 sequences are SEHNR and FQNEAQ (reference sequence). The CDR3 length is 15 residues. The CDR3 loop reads CASGGTAVGTDTQYF. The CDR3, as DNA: TGTGCCAGCGGCGGGACCGCGGTAGGCACAGATACGCAGTATTTT.

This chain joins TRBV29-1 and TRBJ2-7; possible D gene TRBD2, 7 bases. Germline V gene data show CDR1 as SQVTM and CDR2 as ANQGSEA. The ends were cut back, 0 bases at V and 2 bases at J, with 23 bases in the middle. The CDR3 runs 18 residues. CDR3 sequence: CSVEERGAWEGMAYEQYF. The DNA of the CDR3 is TGCAGCGTTGAAGAGAGGGGGGCGTGGGAGGGGATGGCCTACGAGCAGTACTTC.

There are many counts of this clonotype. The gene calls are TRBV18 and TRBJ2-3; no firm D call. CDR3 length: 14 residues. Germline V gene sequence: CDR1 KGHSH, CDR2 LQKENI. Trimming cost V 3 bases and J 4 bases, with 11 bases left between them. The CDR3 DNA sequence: TGTGCCAGCTCACCGCCGGGCGGCCCAGATACGCAGTATTTT. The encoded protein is CASSPPGGPDTQYF.

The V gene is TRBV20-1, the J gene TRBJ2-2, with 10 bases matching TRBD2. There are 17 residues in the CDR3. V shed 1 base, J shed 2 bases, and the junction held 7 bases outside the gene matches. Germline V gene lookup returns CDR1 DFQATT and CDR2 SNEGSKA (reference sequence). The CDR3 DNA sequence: TGCAGTGCTAGAGGGGTAGCGGGAGGCCGCAACACCGGGGAGCTGTTTTTT. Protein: CSARGVAGGRNTGELFF.

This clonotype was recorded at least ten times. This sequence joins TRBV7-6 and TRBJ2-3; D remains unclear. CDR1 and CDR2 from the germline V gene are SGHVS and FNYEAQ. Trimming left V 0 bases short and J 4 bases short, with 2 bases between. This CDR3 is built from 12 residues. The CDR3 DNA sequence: TGTGCCAGCAGCTTAGCGTCAGATACGCAGTATTTT. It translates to CASSLASDTQYF.

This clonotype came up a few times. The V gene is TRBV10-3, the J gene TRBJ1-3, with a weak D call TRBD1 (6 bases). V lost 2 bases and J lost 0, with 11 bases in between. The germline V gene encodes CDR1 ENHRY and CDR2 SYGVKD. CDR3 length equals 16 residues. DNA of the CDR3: TGTGCCATCAGTGAGCCGGGACAAACCTCTGGAAACACCATATATTTT. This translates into CAISEPGQTSGNTIYF.

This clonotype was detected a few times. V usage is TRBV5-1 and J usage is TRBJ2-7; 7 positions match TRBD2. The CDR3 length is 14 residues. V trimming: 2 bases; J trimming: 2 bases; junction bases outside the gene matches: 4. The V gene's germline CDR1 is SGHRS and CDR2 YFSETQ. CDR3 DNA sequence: TGCGCCAGCAGCTTCGCGGGAGATGCCTACGAGCAGTACTTC. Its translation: CASSFAGDAYEQYF.

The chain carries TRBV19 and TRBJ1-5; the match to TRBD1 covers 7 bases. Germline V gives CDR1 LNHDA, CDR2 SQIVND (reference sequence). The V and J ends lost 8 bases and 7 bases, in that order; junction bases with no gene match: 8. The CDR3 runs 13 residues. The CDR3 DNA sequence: TGTGCCAGTGACGTACAGGGGTGGCAGCCCCAGCATTTT. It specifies CASDVQGWQPQHF.

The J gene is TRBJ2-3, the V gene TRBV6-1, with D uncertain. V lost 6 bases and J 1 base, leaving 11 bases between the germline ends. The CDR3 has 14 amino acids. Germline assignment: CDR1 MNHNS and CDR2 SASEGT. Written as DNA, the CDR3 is TGTGCCAGCAGGAGCACCGCCGGCACAGATACGCAGTATTTT. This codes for CASRSTAGTDTQYF.

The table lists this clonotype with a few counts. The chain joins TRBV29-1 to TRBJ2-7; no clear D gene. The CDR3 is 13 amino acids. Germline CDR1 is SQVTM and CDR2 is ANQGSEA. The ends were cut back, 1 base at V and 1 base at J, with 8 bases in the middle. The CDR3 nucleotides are TGCAGCGTTGAAGCCCAAAAGTCCTACGAGCAGTACTTC. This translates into CSVEAQKSYEQYF.

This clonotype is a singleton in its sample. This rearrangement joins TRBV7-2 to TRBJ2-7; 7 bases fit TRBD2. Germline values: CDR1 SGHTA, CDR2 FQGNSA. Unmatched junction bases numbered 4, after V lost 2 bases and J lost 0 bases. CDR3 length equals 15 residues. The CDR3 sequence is CASSLKAGYSYEQYF. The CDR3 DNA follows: TGTGCCAGCAGCTTAAAAGCGGGGTACTCCTACGAGCAGTACTTC.